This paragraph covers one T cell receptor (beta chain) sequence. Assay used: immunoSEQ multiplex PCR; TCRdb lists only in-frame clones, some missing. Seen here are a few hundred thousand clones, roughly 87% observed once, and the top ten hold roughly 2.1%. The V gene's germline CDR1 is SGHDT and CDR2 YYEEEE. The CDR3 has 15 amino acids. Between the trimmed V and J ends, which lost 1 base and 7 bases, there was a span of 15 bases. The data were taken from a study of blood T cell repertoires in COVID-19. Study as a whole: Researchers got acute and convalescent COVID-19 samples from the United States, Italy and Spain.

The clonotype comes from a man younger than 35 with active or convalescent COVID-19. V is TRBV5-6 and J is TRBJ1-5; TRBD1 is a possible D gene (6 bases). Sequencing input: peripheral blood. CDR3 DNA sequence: TGTGCCAGCAGCTTGATGGACAGAAGGGAACAGCCCCAGCATTTT. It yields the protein CASSLMDRREQPQHF.